This T cell receptor (beta chain) was retrieved from a study of cytomegalovirus exposure and HLA in healthy donors (dated by TCRdb to the late 2010s). For the study in its entirety: According to a later analysis, the 120 or so validation repertoires were produced on the same platform as the roughly 600 repertoires of the first cohort. The study aimed to test whether signatures of past pathogen exposure could be identified by cataloging public T cell receptors. A separate validation cohort of roughly 120 different subjects was used in addition to the roughly 720-subject first cohort. High-throughput TCR immunosequencing, statistical association of individual TCRs with disease status, and machine learning were combined to predict cytomegalovirus infection status.

On this clone: Its antigen is currently not known. The input lacks base qualities; no much larger clone sits a single base away.

On the study overall, not on this receptor specifically: A few of the identified cytomegalovirus-associated TCR beta chains were confirmed in vitro to be specific for cytomegalovirus antigens. The classifier was reported to diagnose cytomegalovirus status with high specificity and sensitivity in both the original cohort and the validation cohort. Of the cluster scores, roughly 95% were above 0 in a later analysis, which found that TCRs clustered in the first cohort also tended to co-occur in the 120 or so validation repertoires. A later analysis lacked HLA typing for the validation cohort, so it scored co-occurrence in that cohort across all 110 or so repertoires. It was suggested by the authors that the approach could potentially be generalized to other disease states and immunological phenotypes. In the study, 164 TCR beta chains were listed as associated with cytomegalovirus. Most TCR sequences were seen in very few donors, while some public TCRs were found in many individuals.

Separate from the approximately 700-subject first cohort, the validation cohort of 120 subjects was the group to which the donors belonged. Library preparation employed the immunoSEQ multiplex PCR assay. On the study's bioinformatics: A statistical classification framework was built for diagnosing cytomegalovirus status from the catalog of TCR beta chain sequences. TCRdb took this table from immuneACCESS and kept in-frame rearrangements with V and J called. Such tables lack part of the clones; where checked against another copy, unresolved V genes explain under half of the gap, and the rest is unexplained. V and J calls and clone size are those listed in that table; D and trimming were worked out from the DNA. Within this sample are 250,000 to 400,000 clones, with nearly 90% of them counted one time only. The ten largest clones take up around 0.88% of the sample. The germline V gene encodes CDR1 MNHEY and CDR2 SMNVEV (reference sequence). Trimming removed 2 bases from V and 4 bases from J, leaving 17 bases between the germline ends. The CDR3 runs 16 residues from the cysteine to the phenylalanine. The entry retains the CDR3 DNA only, 48 bases that are in frame from base 1.

The sequencing input was PBMCs. The origin of this receptor is a man aged 25-45 years in good health and CMV-seronegative. In this chain, TRBV27 is recombined with TRBJ2-5; the D gene is perhaps TRBD1, from 6 matching bases. The bases are TGTGCCAGCAGTTTAATGGTGGGGGCCCCAGGAGAGACCCAGTACTTC. The encoded protein is CASSLMVGAPGETQYF.